This note documents a single T cell receptor beta chain sequence. Its target is not known. This entry belongs to a study of OX40 agonist ivuxolimab in advanced cancers. Study details: Three patients got partial responses; one had hepatocellular carcinoma and two had cutaneous melanoma.

Study-wide results and limits: Researchers report that CD8+ T cells had, on average, more expanded clones than CD4+.

Clones were sequenced by immunoSEQ multiplex PCR, and TCRdb holds only the in-frame ones, with some missing. The sample has fewer than 120,000 clones; roughly nine tenths are singletons. This clonotype originated in an adult with an advanced solid tumor such as melanoma, head and neck, liver or kidney cancer. The starting material was CD4+ or CD8+ T cells sorted from blood, obtained in a trial of the OX40 agonist ivuxolimab.

Written as DNA, the CDR3 is TGTGCCAGCAGCTTCAGGGGGAATGAAGCTTTCTTT. Amino acid sequence: CASSFRGNEAFF. This sequence joins TRBV5-4 and TRBJ1-1; 7 bases agree with TRBD1. From germline, CDR1 is SGHNT and CDR2 YYREEE (reference sequence). This CDR3 region has 12 residues. Trimming at V came to 2 bases and at J to 7 bases, leaving 2 bases not matched to a gene.